Below, 30 T cell receptor beta chains from the same sample are listed, as sequenced in a study of human T cells and chemical hapten exposure. Time point noted: patch test 1, 2 weeks after DPC sensitization. Documented treatment: therapeutic diphenylcyclopropenone sensitization with weekly scalp DPC. TCRdb called the RACE reads again in MiXCR, with one record for every CDR3 protein. The profile shows about 110,000 distinct CDR3 sequences, 9.5% to 12% of them singletons. This specimen was whole blood, taken in connection with sensitization to the hapten diphenylcyclopropenone (DPC). Source of these receptors: a woman between 40 and 50 years old with alopecia areata. Some clones in this sample may be carry-over from other donors' samples.

This clonotype has just a few counts. CDR3 bases: TGTGCCAGCAGTTTATATCAGGGCCCCCTGGAGACCCAGTACTTC. This gives the protein CASSLYQGPLETQYF. The chain has TRBV12-3 or TRBV12-4 and TRBJ2-5; TRBD1 might be the D (5 bases). This CDR3 is 15 amino acids long. Trimming took 2 bases from V and 5 from J, leaving 15 bases between them.

The V call is TRBV11-2, the J call TRBJ2-1; D unresolved. The CDR3 has 15 amino acids. Germline lookup yields CDR1 SGHAT and CDR2 FQNNGV. The V end lost 1 base, the J end lost 2 bases, and 9 bases lay between the germline ends. CDR3 amino acids: CASSLGGSAYNEQFF. The CDR3 bases are TGTGCCAGCAGCTTAGGAGGCTCCGCCTACAATGAGCAGTTCTTC.

This clonotype was detected only a few times. The J gene is TRBJ2-2, the V gene TRBV14, with 10 nucleotides matching TRBD2. The J segment lost 6 bases and the V segment lost 4 bases, leaving 8 bases of the junction unmatched. This CDR3 is 16 amino acids long. The V gene's germline CDR1 is SGHDN and CDR2 FVKESK. CDR3 region: CASSLGVAGGPGELFF. The CDR3 DNA is TGTGCCAGCAGCCTCGGAGTAGCGGGGGGCCCCGGGGAGCTGTTTTTT.

This clonotype was counted ten times or more. This CDR3 is CAISEGGAVNQPQHF. In DNA, the CDR3 is TGTGCCATCAGTGAGGGGGGGGCAGTCAATCAGCCCCAGCATTTT. The chain joins TRBV10-3 to TRBJ1-5, with D possibly matching TRBD1 (6 bases). Germline V gene sequence: CDR1 ENHRY, CDR2 SYGVKD. Trimming took off 2 bases at V and 3 bases at J, with 11 bases between the two ends. The length of the CDR3 is 15 residues.

This clonotype has ten or more counts. The chain is built from TRBV29-1 and TRBJ1-4; no clear D. Trimming took 7 bases from V and 5 from J, leaving 14 bases between them. The CDR3 loop spans 13 amino acids. Germline CDR1 reads SQVTM; CDR2 reads ANQGSEA. The CDR3 region is CSAGPAFNEKLFF. The DNA of the CDR3 is TGCAGCGCCGGCCCCGCCTTCAATGAAAAACTGTTTTTT.

Of note for this clonotype: Being one base from a much bigger clone, this may be a read error. V usage is TRBV14 and J usage is TRBJ2-3; possibly TRBD1 for D (5 bases). The CDR3 runs 18 residues. V was pared by 0 bases and J by 1 base, with 17 bases between. Germline V gives CDR1 SGHDN, CDR2 FVKESK. CDR3 amino acids: CASSQDTTGFPGTDTQYF. In DNA form, the CDR3 reads TGTGCCAGCAGCCAAGACACAACAGGTTTTCCGGGCACAGATACGCAGTATTTT.

In its sample, this clonotype was seen many times. The chain uses TRBV20-1 and TRBJ2-3, with 11 nucleotides matching TRBD1. This CDR3 is built from 13 residues. Germline CDR1 DFQATT, CDR2 SNEGSKA (reference sequence). The V segment lost 6 bases and the J segment 4 bases; nucleotides outside the gene matches: 3. CDR3 nucleotides: TGCAGTGCAGGACAGGGGGCGCCAGATACGCAGTATTTT. Translation gives CSAGQGAPDTQYF.

Regarding this clonotype: One base away lies a much larger clone, so this may be a sequencing read error. CDR3 nucleotides: TGCGCCAGCAGCGGGGGACAGGGAGAGTCCCAGTACTTC. Its protein is CASSGGQGESQYF. This chain uses TRBV5-1 with TRBJ2-5; 9 nucleotides match TRBD1. Germline CDR1 reads SGHRS; CDR2 reads YFSETQ. The CDR3 covers 13 residues.

This clonotype has a handful of counts. The chain employs TRBV4-1 and TRBJ2-1; 9 nucleotides match TRBD1. Losses at the gene ends were 0 bases for V and 8 bases for J; bases not matched to a gene: 8. The CDR3 runs 16 residues. The V gene's germline CDR1 is MGHRA and CDR2 YSYEKL. The CDR3 nucleotides are TGCGCCAGCAGCCAAGATCCGGGACAGGGTAGCCATGAGCAGTTCTTC. It codes for CASSQDPGQGSHEQFF.

This clonotype has a count of ten or more. The V gene is TRBV6-5, the J gene TRBJ2-1; D unclear. CDR3 size: 13 residues. V was clipped by 1 base and J by 9 bases, with 10 bases between them. Germline V gene data show CDR1 as MNHEY and CDR2 as SVGAGI. CDR3 sequence reads: CASSYFVDGEQFF. The CDR3 DNA reads as TGTGCCAGCAGTTACTTTGTGGACGGTGAGCAGTTCTTC.

The gene calls are TRBV6-1 and TRBJ1-1; 7 bases match TRBD1. There are 14 residues in the CDR3. CDR1 is MNHNS, CDR2 SASEGT, per germline. V shed 11 bases, J shed 0 bases, and the junction held 9 bases outside the gene matches. The CDR3 nucleotides are TGTGCCGGAAGCTCGGGACAGATGAACACTGAAGCTTTCTTT. Its protein product is CAGSSGQMNTEAFF.

The chain uses TRBV28 and TRBJ2-1, with a possible D match to TRBD2 (6 bases). Trimming left V 7 bases short and J 2 bases short, with 12 bases between. The CDR3 loop spans 14 amino acids. Germline assignment: CDR1 MDHEN and CDR2 SYDVKM. The CDR3 sequence: CASIGTGTYNEQFF. CDR3 DNA sequence: TGTGCCAGCATCGGGACTGGAACCTACAATGAGCAGTTCTTC. Filled out from reference TRBV28 and TRBJ2-1, the complete variable domain reads DVKVTQSSRYLVKRTGEKVFLECVQDMDHENMFWYRQDPGLGLRLIYFSYDVKMKEKGDIPEGYSVSREKKERFSLILESASTNQTSMYLCASIGTGTYNEQFFGPGTRLTVL.

This clonotype was seen a handful of times. The V call is TRBV6-2 or TRBV6-3, the J call TRBJ1-5; possible D gene TRBD1, 5 bases. CDR3 length: 12 residues. Trimming cost V 2 bases and J 15 bases, with 14 bases left between them. Germline CDR1 MNHEY, CDR2 SVGEGT. The DNA of the CDR3 is TGTGCCAGCAGTTACGGGACGGTCCCCTGGCATTTT. Its translation is CASSYGTVPWHF.

This clonotype was detected a few times. The chain carries TRBV18 and TRBJ2-1; TRBD2 aligns across 9 bases. This CDR3 spans 16 amino acids. Germline V gene data show CDR1 as KGHSH and CDR2 as LQKENI. J lost 7 bases, V lost 3 bases, and 10 bases had no gene match. CDR3 amino acids: CASSPNRGGDSNEQFF. The CDR3 bases are TGTGCCAGCTCACCTAATCGCGGGGGGGACTCTAATGAGCAGTTCTTC.

This clonotype was counted many times. This chain connects TRBV10-3 to TRBJ2-1; 10 positions match TRBD1. CDR1 is ENHRY and CDR2 is SYGVKD in the germline V gene. V was pared by 6 bases and J by 9 bases, with 8 bases of the junction left unmatched. The CDR3 length is 14 residues. This CDR3 reads CAIRRDRGVGEQFF. The CDR3 nucleotides are TGTGCCATCAGACGGGACAGGGGAGTCGGTGAGCAGTTCTTC.

This clonotype was found a few times. The rearrangement joins TRBV7-2 to TRBJ1-4; no reliable D call. The better agreement between TRBJ2-2 and the DNA end casts doubt on the J call. CDR3 length: 11 amino acids. Germline CDR1 SGHTA, CDR2 FQGNSA. Written as DNA, the CDR3 is TGTGCCAGCAGCCGAGATAGGGAGCTGTTTTTT. Translating gives CASSRDRELFF.

In this sample, this clonotype turned up a few times. V and J are TRBV6-5 and TRBJ1-4; no clear D. V was trimmed by 6 bases and J by 8 bases, leaving 13 bases between them. Looked up from germline, CDR1 is MNHEY and CDR2 is SVGAGI. The CDR3 consists of 13 residues. CDR3 in DNA: TGTGCCAGCAGGCCGCCGGTATCAGAAAAACTGTTTTTT. This gives the protein CASRPPVSEKLFF.

Regarding this clonotype: This may be a read error, as it is one base from a much larger clone. Without the conserved terminal phenylalanine or tryptophan, this CDR3 likely stems from a read error. V gene TRBV6-5 combines with J gene TRBJ1-3, with TRBD1 matching over 7 bases. The CDR3 spans 17 residues. Germline V gene data show CDR1 as MNHEY and CDR2 as SVGAGI. Trimming at V came to 2 bases and at J to 8 bases, leaving 15 bases not matched to a gene. The DNA of the CDR3 is TGTGCCAGCAGTTACCAGACTTCGGGCAGGGGGATATACACCATATATCTT. It translates to CASSYQTSGRGIYTIYL.

This clonotype has more than one count but fewer than ten. This chain links TRBV5-1 with TRBJ2-1; unclear D gene. The V gene lost 5 bases and the J gene lost 10 bases, with 10 bases spanning the gap. CDR3 length: 11 amino acids. From germline, CDR1 is SGHRS and CDR2 YFSETQ. The CDR3 DNA sequence: TGCGCCAGCAGAGTTGATCTAGAGCAGTTCTTC. Encoded protein: CASRVDLEQFF.

At least ten counts were recorded for this clonotype. The chain uses TRBV2 and TRBJ2-7, with 7 bases identical to TRBD2. V lost 6 bases to trimming and J lost 2 bases; unmatched junction nucleotides: 4. CDR1 is SNHLY, CDR2 FYNNEI, per germline. The CDR3 sequence is 13 residues long. CDR3 DNA: TGTGCCAGCAGCCGCAGCGGGACCTACGAGCAGTACTTC. It is translated as CASSRSGTYEQYF.

This clonotype showed up many times. This chain links TRBV18 with TRBJ2-7; D perhaps matches TRBD1 (6 bases). The CDR3 is 15 residues long. V lost 4 bases to trimming and J lost 5 bases, with 18 bases between them. CDR1 is KGHSH and CDR2 is LQKENI in the germline V gene. The DNA of the CDR3 is TGTGCCAGCTCACTTGGCTGGGACAAAGTCGACGAGCAGTACTTC. This codes for CASSLGWDKVDEQYF.

The J gene is TRBJ2-7, the V gene TRBV7-2, with TRBD1 identical over 9 bases. Trimming took 5 bases from V and 5 from J; bases not matched to a gene: 10. Germline V gives CDR1 SGHTA, CDR2 FQGNSA. CDR3 length: 15 amino acids. The CDR3 nucleotides read TGTGCCAGCAGCCCCCAAGGACAGGGGAGGAACGAGCAGTACTTC. Its protein product is CASSPQGQGRNEQYF.

Remarks on this clonotype: One base away lies a much larger clone, so this may be a sequencing read error. The chain employs TRBV6-2 or TRBV6-3 and TRBJ1-1, with D unresolved. The germline V gene has CDR1 MNHEY and CDR2 SVGEGT. The CDR3 contains 17 residues. CDR3 nucleotides: TGTGCCAGCAGTTACGCCACGGCAGCCCGAGGGAACACTGAAGCTATCTTT. It is translated as CASSYATAARGNTEAIF.

V usage is TRBV6-1 and J usage is TRBJ1-6; no reliable D call. Germline V lookup: CDR1 MNHNS, CDR2 SASEGT. The CDR3 length is 11 residues. The V gene lost 7 bases and the J gene lost 7 bases, with 5 bases spanning the gap. CDR3 loop: CASMENSPLHF. In nucleotides, the CDR3 is TGTGCCAGCATGGAGAATTCACCCCTCCACTTT.

This clonotype was seen many times. V and J are TRBV6-5 and TRBJ1-1; D not certain. Germline V gives CDR1 MNHEY, CDR2 SVGAGI. V lost 8 bases and J 0 bases, leaving 7 bases between the germline ends. This CDR3 spans 12 amino acids. The CDR3 DNA sequence: TGTGCCAGCGGACTCATGAACACTGAAGCTTTCTTT. Its translation: CASGLMNTEAFF.

Many counts were recorded for this clonotype. This rearrangement joins TRBV5-6 to TRBJ1-1; D remains unclear. Trimming cost V 3 bases and J 1 base, with 13 bases left between them. Germline V gene lookup returns CDR1 SGHDT and CDR2 YYEEEE. The CDR3 length is 15 residues. CDR3 loop: CASSSEMTWNTEAFF. The CDR3 region has the DNA TGTGCCAGCAGCTCCGAAATGACCTGGAACACTGAAGCTTTCTTT.

The CDR3 loop is CASSLVRNTEAFF. The CDR3 DNA follows: TGTGCCAGCAGCTTGGTTAGGAACACTGAAGCTTTCTTT. The chain employs TRBV9 and TRBJ1-1, with D hard to call. The germline V gene encodes CDR1 SGDLS and CDR2 YYNGEE. The ends were cut back, 4 bases at V and 1 base at J, with 8 bases in the middle. The CDR3 is 13 amino acids.

This clonotype was counted between two and nine times. The V gene is TRBV20-1, the J gene TRBJ1-6, with TRBD1 matching over 7 bases. CDR3 size: 12 residues. Germline assignment: CDR1 DFQATT and CDR2 SNEGSKA (reference sequence). CDR3 sequence reads: CSPGQPNSPLHF. CDR3 sequence (DNA): TGCAGCCCGGGACAGCCAAATTCACCCCTCCACTTT.

The chain has TRBV19 and TRBJ2-1; D is perhaps TRBD2 (6 bases). CDR3 size: 14 residues. Between the trimmed V and J ends, which lost 7 bases and 5 bases, there was a span of 15 bases. Germline V CDR1 and CDR2: LNHDA, SQIVND (reference sequence). CDR3 loop: CASKWGESNNEQFF. CDR3 bases: TGTGCCAGTAAGTGGGGGGAGTCCAACAATGAGCAGTTCTTC.

This clonotype was observed at least ten times. This chain links TRBV6-5 with TRBJ1-2; D perhaps matches TRBD1 (5 bases). The CDR3 consists of 14 residues. Germline CDR1 MNHEY, CDR2 SVGAGI. The V end was cut by 7 bases, the J end by 4 bases, with 16 bases between. The CDR3 loop reads CASNPGTYPYGYTF. DNA of the CDR3: TGTGCCAGCAACCCAGGGACCTACCCCTATGGCTACACCTTC.